This TCR beta chain was profiled in a study of CD8+ T cells in alopecia areata. Extracted RNA was reverse transcribed, and the resulting cDNA served as sequencing template. Using immunoSEQ multiplex PCR, the repertoire was profiled, and TCRdb retains in-frame clones only, with some absent. The table records roughly 100,000 clones, approximately 90% of them present only once. As to treatment: oral pan-JAK inhibitor, 5-10 mg twice daily. Peripheral blood and lesional scalp punch biopsies came from alopecia areata patients. Points on this clone: Its matching antigen is unknown.

Regarding the study as a whole: On tofacitinib, scalp clonality and expanded CD8+ clones among top 100 fell significantly. While tofacitinib was given, many expanded lesional clones persisted in scalp and blood. The study found higher clonality in lesional than normal scalp, especially in alopecia totalis/universalis.

Germline V gene data show CDR1 as MNHEY and CDR2 as SMNVEV (reference sequence). The CDR3 extends over 11 amino acids. Between the trimmed V and J ends, which lost 8 bases and 4 bases, there was a span of 7 bases. The receptor's source is a human donor with alopecia areata. The V gene is TRBV27, the J gene TRBJ2-3, with TRBD2 as a possible D gene (5 bases). Sequencing used CD8+ T cells sorted from blood, obtained at approximately week 30, from a patient treated with tofacitinib. The CDR3 reads CASWGADTQYF. The CDR3 DNA reads as TGTGCCAGCTGGGGAGCAGATACGCAGTATTTT.